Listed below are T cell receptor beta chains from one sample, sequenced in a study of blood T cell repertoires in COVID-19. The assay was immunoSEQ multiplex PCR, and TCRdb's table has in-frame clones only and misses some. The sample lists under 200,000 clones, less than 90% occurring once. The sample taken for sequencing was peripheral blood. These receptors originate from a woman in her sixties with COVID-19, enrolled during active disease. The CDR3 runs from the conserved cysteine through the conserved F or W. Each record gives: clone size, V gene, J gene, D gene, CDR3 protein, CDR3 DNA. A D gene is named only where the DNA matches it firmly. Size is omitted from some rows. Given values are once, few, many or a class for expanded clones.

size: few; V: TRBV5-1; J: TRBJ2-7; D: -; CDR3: CASSLDISSEQYF; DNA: TGCGCCAGCAGCTTGGACATCTCATCCGAGCAGTACTTC
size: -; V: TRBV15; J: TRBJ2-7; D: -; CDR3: CATSRNRGGYEQYF; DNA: TGTGCCACCAGCCGAAACAGGGGGGGCTACGAGCAGTACTTC
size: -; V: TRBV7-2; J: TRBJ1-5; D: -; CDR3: CASSLEGMGQLQPQHF; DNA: TGTGCCAGCAGCTTAGAGGGGATGGGACAACTTCAGCCCCAGCATTTT
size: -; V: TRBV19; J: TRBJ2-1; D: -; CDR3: CASSAPRGAGNEQFF; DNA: TGTGCCAGTAGTGCCCCCCGGGGGGCGGGGAATGAGCAGTTCTTC
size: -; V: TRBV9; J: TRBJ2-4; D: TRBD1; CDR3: CASSLTIGTELAKNIQYF; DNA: TGTGCCAGCAGCCTAACGATTGGGACAGAACTAGCCAAAAACATTCAGTACTTC
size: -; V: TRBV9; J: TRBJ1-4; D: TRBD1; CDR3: CASSAPTGYEKLFF; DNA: TGTGCCAGCAGCGCACCGACAGGGTACGAAAAACTGTTTTTT
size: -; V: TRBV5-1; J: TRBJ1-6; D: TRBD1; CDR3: CASSSTGALSPLHF; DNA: TGCGCCAGCAGCTCGACAGGGGCCCTCAGCCCCCTCCACTTT
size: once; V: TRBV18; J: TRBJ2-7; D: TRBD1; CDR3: CASSPPVDRGTYEQYF; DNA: TGTGCCAGCTCACCACCCGTCGACAGGGGGACCTACGAGCAGTACTTC
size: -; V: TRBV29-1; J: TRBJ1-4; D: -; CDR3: CSTSVGGEKLFF; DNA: TGCAGCACCTCAGTGGGGGGAGAAAAACTGTTTTTT
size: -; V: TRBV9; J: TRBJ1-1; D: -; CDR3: CASSVRSGVRAFF; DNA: TGTGCCAGCAGCGTCCGATCAGGGGTCCGAGCTTTCTTT
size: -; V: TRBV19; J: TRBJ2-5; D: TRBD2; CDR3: CASSIGASGTRRETQYF; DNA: TGTGCCAGTAGTATTGGGGCTAGCGGGACACGGAGGGAGACCCAGTACTTC
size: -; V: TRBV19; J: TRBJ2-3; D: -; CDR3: CATSGAFLTDTQYF; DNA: TGTGCCACCTCAGGGGCCTTCCTCACAGATACGCAGTATTTT
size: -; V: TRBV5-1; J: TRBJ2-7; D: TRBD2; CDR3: CASSLVGGRAAYEQYF; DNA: TGCGCCAGCAGCTTGGTAGGCGGGAGGGCCGCCTACGAGCAGTACTTC
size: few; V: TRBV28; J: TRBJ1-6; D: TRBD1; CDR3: CASSSLRGPSPLHF; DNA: TGTGCCAGCAGTTCGCTAAGGGGGCCGTCACCCCTCCACTTT
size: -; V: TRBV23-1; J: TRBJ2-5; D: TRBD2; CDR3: CASSPQGTAGGTQYF; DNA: TGCGCCAGCAGTCCCCAGGGGACGGCGGGAGGGACCCAGTACTTC